These 25 T cell receptor beta chains share one sample of origin, sequenced in a study of blood T cell repertoires in COVID-19 (dated by TCRdb to 2018 to 2021). Libraries were constructed by the immunoSEQ multiplex PCR assay. The table comes from immuneACCESS by way of TCRdb, which keeps in-frame sequences with V and J called. Part of the clones is missing from these tables; in studies checked, under half for an unresolved V gene and the rest for unknown reasons. This sample is represented by 200,000 to 300,000 clones; roughly 88% of them were singletons. The biggest ten clones account for 2% to 2.5% of the sample. Sample: PBMCs or T cells enriched from blood (not recorded which). The receptors originated from a woman aged 45 to 65 who had recovered from COVID-19.

The chain uses TRBV7-2 and TRBJ2-3; 7 bases are shared with TRBD2. Losses at the gene ends were 8 bases for V and 0 bases for J; bases not matched to a gene: 11. The V gene's germline CDR1 is SGHTA and CDR2 FQGNSA. The CDR3 consists of 16 residues. The CDR3: CASRGLGGFSTDTQYF. CDR3 bases: TGTGCCAGCCGTGGGTTGGGAGGGTTTAGCACAGATACGCAGTATTTT.

The chain has TRBV5-4 and TRBJ2-7; 8 bases are a match to TRBD1. This CDR3 is built from 14 residues. Germline V CDR1 and CDR2: SGHNT, YYREEE (reference sequence). Trimming cost V 7 bases and J 3 bases; bases outside gene matches: 9. The CDR3 protein is CASSRDRNIYEQYF. CDR3 bases: TGTGCCAGCTCCCGGGACAGGAATATCTACGAGCAGTACTTC.

CDR3 bases: TGTGCCACCAGTGATTTGCGAGGGTACTACAATGAGCAGTTCTTC. Translated: CATSDLRGYYNEQFF. The chain is built from TRBV24-1 and TRBJ2-1; D is perhaps TRBD2 (5 bases). CDR3 length: 15 residues. V was trimmed by 0 bases and J by 3 bases, leaving 8 bases between them. Germline assignment: CDR1 KGHDR and CDR2 SFDVKD.

The chain recombines TRBV11-3 with TRBJ2-1, with 12 bases lining up with TRBD2. The junction had 7 bases not matched to a gene; V was cut back by 4 bases and J by 6 bases. Germline values: CDR1 SGHNT, CDR2 YENEEA. The CDR3 is 16 residues long. CDR3 in DNA: TGTGCCAGCAGCTGGAGACTAGCGGGGGACCTCAATGAGCAGTTCTTC. Translating gives CASSWRLAGDLNEQFF.

V gene TRBV6-5 combines with J gene TRBJ2-7; 9 bases agree with TRBD2. Germline V gene sequence: CDR1 MNHEY, CDR2 SVGAGI. The V segment lost 5 bases and the J segment 9 bases; nucleotides outside the gene matches: 11. This CDR3 spans 14 amino acids. The CDR3 DNA reads as TGTGCCAGCAGTCTGACTAGCGGACCCTACCGGCAGTACTTC. This codes for CASSLTSGPYRQYF.

The CDR3 bases are TGTGCCAGCAGCCGTCCCGGGACAGGGTTGCAGTACTTC. This codes for CASSRPGTGLQYF. The rearrangement joins TRBV7-2 to TRBJ2-7; the match to TRBD1 covers 9 bases. This CDR3 has 13 amino acids. Germline-derived CDR1 and CDR2 are SGHTA and FQGNSA. V lost 5 bases, J lost 9 bases, and 8 bases stayed unmatched. The whole variable domain, remainder taken from reference TRBV7-2 and TRBJ2-7, is GAGVSQSPSNKVTEKGKDVELRCDPISGHTALYWYRQSLGQGLEFLIYFQGNSAPDKSGLPSDRFSAERTGGSVSTLTIQRTQQEDSAVYLCASSRPGTGLQYFGPGTRLTVT.

The gene calls are TRBV4-3 and TRBJ2-3; D is possibly TRBD1 (6 bases). This CDR3 has 15 amino acids. Deletions cut 1 base from V and 2 bases from J, with 10 bases between. Germline loops: CDR1 LGHNA, CDR2 YSLEER. The CDR3 is CASSQGTGPTDTQYF. As DNA, the CDR3 is TGCGCCAGCAGCCAAGGAACAGGGCCCACAGATACGCAGTATTTT.

V and J are TRBV28 and TRBJ1-5; 8 positions agree with TRBD1. The CDR3 covers 15 residues. From germline, CDR1 is MDHEN and CDR2 SYDVKM. With 2 bases clipped from V and 8 bases from J, the junction kept 8 bases outside the gene matches. CDR3: CASSLGEAGGKPQHF. DNA of the CDR3: TGTGCCAGCAGTTTAGGGGAGGCAGGGGGCAAGCCCCAGCATTTT.

The V gene is TRBV7-9, the J gene TRBJ1-4; 7 positions agree with TRBD1. There are 19 residues in the CDR3. Germline CDR1 reads SEHNR; CDR2 reads FQNEAQ (reference sequence). The V and J ends lost 4 bases and 8 bases, in that order; junction bases with no gene match: 22. In nucleotides, the CDR3 is TGTGCCAGCAGCTCTGGGACAGTGGCCTCCACCTATCGCGAGGAAAAACTGTTTTTT. This sequence encodes CASSSGTVASTYREEKLFF.

The chain couples TRBV3-1 (or the pseudogene TRBV3-2) to TRBJ1-2; D possibly corresponds to TRBD1 (6 bases). Looked up from germline, CDR1 is LGHDT and CDR2 is YNNKEL (reference sequence). With 3 bases removed from V and 5 bases from J, the gap between germline ends came to 10 bases. The CDR3 covers 13 residues. In DNA form, the CDR3 reads TGTGCCAGCAGCCAGGGGGCGATTTATGGCTACACCTTC. Amino acid sequence: CASSQGAIYGYTF.

Worth noting for this clone: Other DNA sequences in the same sample also yield this CDR3. The chain has TRBV19 and TRBJ1-1; D not certain. The CDR3 sequence is 15 residues long. Trimming left V 2 bases short and J 1 base short, with 11 bases between. CDR1 and CDR2 from the germline V gene are LNHDA and SQIVND (reference sequence). The CDR3 nucleotides read TGTGCCAGTAGTATAAGAGACACTGGGAACACTGAAGCTTTCTTT. Its translation is CASSIRDTGNTEAFF.

The chain combines TRBV7-9 with TRBJ1-1; D unclear. Germline assignment: CDR1 SEHNR and CDR2 FQNEAQ (reference sequence). There are 9 residues in the CDR3. Trimming took 4 bases from V and 10 from J, leaving 4 bases between them. The CDR3 bases are TGTGCCAGCAGCTCGGGAGCTTTCTTT. Its translation: CASSSGAFF.

The count of this clone is one. This sequence joins TRBV27 and TRBJ1-6; TRBD1 aligns across 10 bases. CDR3 length equals 17 residues. The J segment lost 7 bases and the V segment lost 5 bases, leaving 11 bases of the junction unmatched. The germline V gene encodes CDR1 MNHEY and CDR2 SMNVEV (reference sequence). The CDR3 nucleotides read TGTGCCAGCAGTGGCCGCGACAGGGGGCTCGGAAATTCACCCCTCCACTTT. This codes for CASSGRDRGLGNSPLHF.

The genes are TRBV25-1 and TRBJ1-5; 8 bases line up with TRBD1. The germline V gene encodes CDR1 MGHDK and CDR2 SYGVNS. V lost 5 bases and J lost 6; bases outside the gene matches: 0. The CDR3 has 12 amino acids. The CDR3 region has the DNA TGTGCCAGCAGTCAGGGGGCTCAGCCCCAGCATTTT. This translates into CASSQGAQPQHF.

The rearrangement joins TRBV18 to TRBJ2-7, with no clear D. Trimming removed 3 bases from V and 3 bases from J, with 3 bases in between. CDR1 is KGHSH, CDR2 LQKENI, per germline. CDR3 length equals 11 residues. This chain's CDR3 is CASSPLYEQYF. The CDR3 nucleotides are TGTGCCAGCTCACCCCTCTACGAGCAGTACTTC.

This chain joins TRBV5-8 and TRBJ2-7; D possibly corresponds to TRBD1 (5 bases). The germline CDR1 and CDR2 sequences are SGHTS and YDEGEE. There are 15 residues in the CDR3. Trimming removed 1 base at V and 2 bases at J, with 13 bases between. CDR3 DNA: TGTGCCAGCAGCTTGTCAGGGATGTCGACCTACGAGCAGTACTTC. Its translation is CASSLSGMSTYEQYF. Looking up the rest from reference TRBV5-8 and TRBJ2-7 gives the full variable domain: EAGVTQSPTHLIKTRGQQATLRCSPISGHTSVYWYQQALGLGLQFLLWYDEGEERNRGNFPPRFSGRQFPNYSSELNVNALELEDSALYLCASSLSGMSTYEQYFGPGTRLTVT.

This chain joins TRBV7-6 and TRBJ2-3; TRBD2 is a possible D gene (6 bases). Per germline, CDR1 SGHVS and CDR2 FNYEAQ. This CDR3 has 13 amino acids. The V gene lost 4 bases and the J gene lost 6 bases, with 11 bases spanning the gap. DNA of the CDR3: TGTGCCAGCAGCTGGCGGGGCTGGGATACGCAGTATTTT. Protein sequence: CASSWRGWDTQYF. Full variable domain (outside the CDR3, taken from reference TRBV7-6 and TRBJ2-3): GAGVSQSPRYKVTKRGQDVALRCDPISGHVSLYWYRQALGQGPEFLTYFNYEAQQDKSGLPNDRFSAERPEGSISTLTIQRTEQRDSAMYRCASSWRGWDTQYFGPGTRLTVL.

The rearrangement joins TRBV4-1 to TRBJ2-7, with 7 positions matching TRBD1. The trim removed 2 bases at V and 2 bases at J, leaving 12 bases unmatched. The CDR3 loop spans 17 amino acids. Germline V gene lookup returns CDR1 MGHRA and CDR2 YSYEKL. DNA of the CDR3: TGCGCCAGCAGCCAACCGGGACAGAAAATAAGGACCTACGAGCAGTACTTC. Residues: CASSQPGQKIRTYEQYF.

J is TRBJ2-7 and V is TRBV5-4, with 10 bases fitting TRBD2. In germline, CDR1 is SGHNT, CDR2 YYREEE (reference sequence). V was clipped by 4 bases and J by 5 bases; unmatched bases: 6. The CDR3 spans 14 residues. The CDR3: CASSLLAGGDEQYF. CDR3 nucleotide sequence: TGTGCCAGCAGCCTCTTAGCGGGGGGCGACGAGCAGTACTTC.

The J gene is TRBJ1-5, the V gene TRBV10-3, with 8 bases identical to TRBD1. CDR3 length: 14 amino acids. J gave up 3 bases and V 4 bases, and 2 bases lay outside the gene matches. The V gene's germline CDR1 is ENHRY and CDR2 SYGVKD. CDR3: CAISGQGNNQPQHF. CDR3 DNA: TGTGCCATCAGTGGACAGGGGAACAATCAGCCCCAGCATTTT.

The chain couples TRBV5-1 to TRBJ1-6; D may be TRBD1 (5 bases). The V gene's germline CDR1 is SGHRS and CDR2 YFSETQ. Trimming left V 3 bases short and J 7 bases short, with 8 bases between. This CDR3 has 13 residues. CDR3: CASSYDRNSPLHF. The CDR3 coding sequence is TGCGCCAGCAGCTACGACAGAAATTCACCCCTCCACTTT.

J is TRBJ1-1 and V is TRBV28; 7 bases match TRBD1. V lost 2 bases, J lost 11 bases, and 17 bases stayed unmatched. The CDR3 has 16 residues. Germline CDR1 is MDHEN and CDR2 is SYDVKM. This CDR3 is CASSLDLGTAFEGAFF. The CDR3 DNA reads as TGTGCCAGCAGTTTAGATCTCGGGACAGCTTTTGAGGGGGCTTTCTTT. Combining the CDR3 with reference TRBV28 and TRBJ1-1 gives the whole variable domain DVKVTQSSRYLVKRTGEKVFLECVQDMDHENMFWYRQDPGLGLRLIYFSYDVKMKEKGDIPEGYSVSREKKERFSLILESASTNQTSMYLCASSLDLGTAFEGAFFGQGTRLTVV.

As DNA, the CDR3 is TGTGCCAGCACCCAACGGAGGGCAGGGCAGCCCCAGCATTTT. Translating gives CASTQRRAGQPQHF. The rearrangement links TRBV7-8 to TRBJ1-5; maybe TRBD1 (5 bases). CDR3 length: 14 amino acids. The V end was cut by 7 bases, the J end by 7 bases, with 17 bases between. Germline-derived CDR1 and CDR2 are SGHVS and FQNEAQ.

The chain combines TRBV27 with TRBJ2-7, with unresolved D. In germline, CDR1 is MNHEY, CDR2 SMNVEV (reference sequence). CDR3 length equals 13 residues. V was shortened by 5 bases and J by 2 bases, with 10 bases between the two germline ends. The CDR3 DNA follows: TGTGCCAGCAGTGGGTCCCGGGCCTACGAGCAGTACTTC. Amino acids: CASSGSRAYEQYF.

The chain joins TRBV4-1 to TRBJ1-5; the D gene is possibly TRBD1 (6 bases). Trimming took off 0 bases at V and 0 bases at J, with 9 bases between the two ends. This CDR3 region has 16 residues. Looked up from germline, CDR1 is MGHRA and CDR2 is YSYEKL. CDR3 sequence (DNA): TGCGCCAGCAGCCAAGAGGGGACAAATAGCAATCAGCCCCAGCATTTT. Protein product: CASSQEGTNSNQPQHF.